A single sample gave rise to the 32 T cell receptor beta chains below, sequenced in a study of vaccination and CD4 T cells after COVID-19. Cultured CD4+ T-cell DNA underwent Oncomine TCR Beta short-read sequencing. In TCRdb, the PCR reads were re-called with MiXCR into one record per CDR3 protein. The sample holds 20,000 or so distinct CDR3 sequences; roughly 56% are singletons and the top ten take 8.5% to 9.5%. Treatment noted: approximately 9-day PBMC culture with coronavirus spike peptide pools or control peptides (ViraFEST assay). No antigens are known for them. The sample consisted of CD4+ T cells from blood, cultured in vitro. The receptors were gathered from a human donor who had recovered from COVID-19.

About this clonotype itself: As the CDR3 is not closed by the conserved phenylalanine or tryptophan, this likely results from a read error. The chain is built from TRBV19 and TRBJ1-5; D is unclear. With 7 bases removed from V and 5 bases from J, the gap between germline ends came to 15 bases. Germline-derived CDR1 and CDR2 are LNHDA and SQIVND (reference sequence). CDR3 length equals 14 residues. CDR3: CASMMSVGYQPQHL. The CDR3 nucleotides read TGTGCCAGTATGATGTCCGTAGGTTATCAGCCCCAGCATCTT.

This clonotype has a handful of counts. The chain uses TRBV5-4 and TRBJ2-7; TRBD1 might be the D (6 bases). CDR1 SGHNT and CDR2 YYREEE come from the germline V gene (reference sequence). Trimming shortened V by 0 bases and J by 3 bases, and 13 bases separated the two germline ends. The CDR3 contains 15 residues. The CDR3 sequence: CASSLDAGEYYEQYF. CDR3 in DNA: TGTGCCAGCAGCTTGGACGCAGGGGAATACTACGAGCAGTACTTC.

This chain joins TRBV7-9 and TRBJ1-3; D is uncertain. The V gene lost 6 bases and the J gene lost 0 bases, with 6 bases spanning the gap. Germline CDR1 and CDR2: SEHNR and FQNEAQ (reference sequence). The CDR3 totals 13 residues. The CDR3: CASRPSSGNTIYF. CDR3 bases: TGTGCCAGCAGACCGAGCTCTGGAAACACCATATATTTT.

This clonotype ranks as large. The gene calls are TRBV20-1 and TRBJ2-1; the D call may be TRBD1 or TRBD2 (5 bases each). CDR3 size: 18 residues. The V gene's germline CDR1 is DFQATT and CDR2 SNEGSKA (reference sequence). V shed 5 bases and J shed 7 bases, with 30 bases lying between them. The CDR3 is CSAPIGGLGRASSNEQFF. Here the CDR3 DNA reads TGCAGTGCTCCCATTGGGGGTTTGGGGCGGGCCTCGTCTAATGAGCAGTTCTTC.

This clonotype was observed a handful of times. V usage is TRBV25-1 and J usage is TRBJ2-3; D perhaps matches TRBD2 (5 bases). CDR1 and CDR2 from the germline V gene are MGHDK and SYGVNS. The CDR3 is made up of 13 amino acids. The germline V and J ends were trimmed by 7 bases and 2 bases, with 10 bases remaining between them. The CDR3 bases are TGTGCCAGCAAGGAGGTGGTCACAGATACGCAGTATTTT. Its translation: CASKEVVTDTQYF.

The CDR3 DNA follows: TGCAGCGTTCTGGCGGACACCTCCAATGAGCAGTTCTTC. Translated: CSVLADTSNEQFF. The chain is built from TRBV20-1 and TRBJ2-1, with D possibly matching TRBD1 (5 bases). CDR1 and CDR2 from the germline V gene are DFQATT and SNEGSKA (reference sequence). This CDR3 region has 13 residues.

The chain carries TRBV11-1 and TRBJ2-3; 10 bases align to TRBD2. Germline V gene lookup returns CDR1 SGHAT and CDR2 FQDESV (reference sequence). The CDR3 runs 17 residues. V was pared by 5 bases and J by 4 bases, with 12 bases of the junction left unmatched. CDR3 coding DNA: TGTGCCAGCAGCATCATCCCTAGCGGGAGAAATCCAGATACGCAGTATTTT. Amino acids: CASSIIPSGRNPDTQYF.

This clonotype has a handful of counts. The chain recombines TRBV11-1 with TRBJ1-2, with D tentatively TRBD1 (5 bases). Germline-derived CDR1 and CDR2 are SGHAT and FQDESV (reference sequence). V was pared by 1 base and J by 8 bases, with 14 bases between. This CDR3 comprises 14 residues. CDR3 residues: CASSLGIEGRGYTF. The CDR3 bases are TGTGCCAGCAGCTTAGGGATAGAGGGGAGAGGCTACACCTTC.

V is TRBV24-1 and J is TRBJ2-3; 9 positions match TRBD1. V lost 5 bases to trimming and J lost 5 bases; unmatched junction nucleotides: 7. The CDR3 totals 15 residues. Germline lookup yields CDR1 KGHDR and CDR2 SFDVKD. Here the CDR3 reads CATSADRGSGDTQYF. CDR3 nucleotides: TGTGCCACCAGTGCCGACAGGGGGAGCGGAGATACGCAGTATTTT.

This clonotype was counted between two and nine times. The rearrangement uses TRBV2 and TRBJ1-2; D remains ambiguous. Germline CDR1 SNHLY, CDR2 FYNNEI. Trimming took 2 bases from V and 4 from J, leaving 5 bases between them. The CDR3 is 12 amino acids. The CDR3 nucleotides read TGTGCCAGCAGTGAACAGGCCTATGGCTACACCTTC. Translating it yields CASSEQAYGYTF.

This chain connects TRBV5-6 to TRBJ1-6, with a possible D match to TRBD1 (5 bases). Germline lookup yields CDR1 SGHDT and CDR2 YYEEEE. The CDR3 runs to 15 residues. V was clipped by 1 base and J by 7 bases, with 12 bases between them. The CDR3, as DNA: TGTGCCAGCAGCTTGTTGTGGGGGGACAATTCACCCCTCCACTTT. Amino acids: CASSLLWGDNSPLHF.

As DNA, the CDR3 is TGTGCCAGCACCTATGAACCGCTTAGCACAGATACGCAGTATTTT. Encoded protein: CASTYEPLSTDTQYF. The rearrangement uses TRBV5-4 and TRBJ2-3; no definite D call. Germline V gives CDR1 SGHNT, CDR2 YYREEE (reference sequence). V lost 6 bases and J 0 bases, leaving 14 bases between the germline ends. The CDR3 covers 15 residues.

The gene calls are TRBV5-1 and TRBJ2-2; D possibly matches TRBD1 or TRBD2 (5 bases each). V lost 4 bases, J lost 0 bases, and 10 bases lay in between. Per germline, CDR1 SGHRS and CDR2 YFSETQ. The CDR3 has 15 amino acids. This chain's CDR3 is CASSEGPSNTGELFF. CDR3 DNA: TGCGCCAGCAGCGAGGGGCCCTCGAACACCGGGGAGCTGTTTTTT. The variable domain in full, with the rest retrieved from reference TRBV5-1 and TRBJ2-2, is KAGVTQTPRYLIKTRGQQVTLSCSPISGHRSVSWYQQTPGQGLQFLFEYFSETQRNKGNFPGRFSGRQFSNSRSEMNVSTLELGDSALYLCASSEGPSNTGELFFGEGSRLTVL.

This clonotype has just a few counts. This chain joins TRBV6-1 and TRBJ1-1; 7 nucleotides match TRBD1. Germline trimming cut 3 bases from V and 3 bases from J; bases unmatched to any gene: 7. CDR1 and CDR2 (germline): MNHNS, SASEGT. The CDR3 consists of 15 residues. The CDR3 bases are TGTGCCAGCAGTGATTTCACAGGGGTTGACACTGAAGCTTTCTTT. Its protein product is CASSDFTGVDTEAFF.

This clonotype was found a few times. CDR3 sequence (DNA): TGTGCCAGCAGTTTAAGGGGCGGGGAGACCCAGTACTTC. This codes for CASSLRGGETQYF. V usage is TRBV27 and J usage is TRBJ2-5, with D perhaps given as TRBD1 or TRBD2 (5 bases each). CDR3 size: 13 residues. Per germline, CDR1 MNHEY and CDR2 SMNVEV (reference sequence). V lost 2 bases and J lost 5, with 9 bases in between.

In its sample, this clonotype was seen a few times. The chain joins TRBV19 to TRBJ2-2; no clear D. Trimming removed 6 bases from V and 1 base from J, with 9 bases in between. Germline CDR1 is LNHDA and CDR2 is SQIVND (reference sequence). CDR3 length equals 14 residues. The CDR3 bases are TGTGCCAGTAGGCGAATGTTGAACACCGGGGAGCTGTTTTTT. Encoded protein: CASRRMLNTGELFF.

The V and J genes are TRBV27 and TRBJ2-5, with D tentatively TRBD2 (5 bases). There are 10 residues in the CDR3. Trimming stripped 10 bases from V and 5 bases from J, with 8 bases between. The germline gives CDR1 MNHEY, CDR2 SMNVEV (reference sequence). This CDR3 reads CATGEETQYF. As DNA, the CDR3 is TGTGCCACCGGGGAGGAGACCCAGTACTTC.

This chain joins TRBV12-3 or TRBV12-4 and TRBJ1-5, with D maybe TRBD1 (6 bases). CDR3 size: 13 residues. V gave up 6 bases and J gave up 5 bases, with 11 bases separating them. The CDR3 DNA follows: TGTGCCAGCAGCTACAGGGTGGATCAGCCCCAGCATTTT. It specifies CASSYRVDQPQHF.

This clonotype appeared once. This chain links TRBV20-1 with TRBJ1-2; D is ambiguous. V was shortened by 0 bases and J by 7 bases, with 12 bases between the two germline ends. CDR1 is DFQATT and CDR2 is SNEGSKA in the germline V gene (reference sequence). The CDR3 length is 13 residues. The CDR3 DNA sequence: TGCAGTGCTAGAGATAAAAGCTCGGGTGGCTACACCTTC. As protein: CSARDKSSGGYTF.

The rearrangement joins TRBV11-3 to TRBJ2-3, with 7 bases fitting TRBD2. V lost 4 bases, J lost 4 bases, and 8 bases stayed unmatched. Per germline, CDR1 SGHNT and CDR2 YENEEA. The CDR3 length is 15 residues. The CDR3 bases are TGTGCCAGCAGCTACCGCGGGAGAAGCTCAGATACGCAGTATTTT. It translates to CASSYRGRSSDTQYF.

The V and J genes are TRBV4-1 and TRBJ2-5; TRBD1 might be the D (6 bases). The V gene's germline CDR1 is MGHRA and CDR2 YSYEKL. V was shortened by 0 bases and J by 2 bases, with 16 bases between the two germline ends. The CDR3 is made up of 17 amino acids. CDR3 sequence (DNA): TGCGCCAGCAGCCAAGATCGGGACACAGGGATTCAAGAGACCCAGTACTTC. Protein product: CASSQDRDTGIQETQYF.

The chain links TRBV5-4 to TRBJ2-5, with 9 nucleotides matching TRBD1. This CDR3 has 14 amino acids. Germline V gene data show CDR1 as SGHNT and CDR2 as YYREEE (reference sequence). The J segment lost 5 bases and the V segment lost 4 bases, leaving 6 bases of the junction unmatched. The CDR3 reads CASSTGTGRETQYF. CDR3 nucleotides: TGTGCCAGCAGCACCGGGACAGGGAGGGAGACCCAGTACTTC.

V and J are TRBV10-2 and TRBJ2-3; TRBD2 matches at 7 bases. V was pared by 3 bases and J by 0 bases, with 3 bases of the junction left unmatched. CDR1 WSHSY and CDR2 SAAADI come from the germline V gene. The CDR3 contains 15 residues. The CDR3 DNA reads TGCGCCAGCAGTGATTGGGGGGGGAGCACAGATACGCAGTATTTT. Translating it yields CASSDWGGSTDTQYF.

The V and J genes are TRBV30 and TRBJ2-5, with D perhaps TRBD2 (6 bases). The CDR3 covers 14 residues. V was trimmed by 4 bases and J by 5 bases, leaving 17 bases between them. The germline V gene has CDR1 GTSNPN and CDR2 SVGIG (reference sequence). The CDR3 reads CAWNLGGPGETQYF. DNA of the CDR3: TGTGCCTGGAACCTAGGAGGGCCGGGGGAGACCCAGTACTTC. The entire variable domain, with the rest obtained from reference TRBV30 and TRBJ2-5, is as follows: SQTIHQWPATLVQPVGSPLSLECTVEGTSNPNLYWYRQAAGRGLQLLFYSVGIGQISSEVPQNLSASRPQDRQFILSSKKLLLSDSGFYLCAWNLGGPGETQYFGPGTRLLVL.

This clonotype was found a few times. This sequence joins TRBV7-3 and TRBJ1-5; D unresolved. CDR1 is SGHTA, CDR2 FQGTGA, per germline. The V end lost 2 bases, the J end lost 4 bases, and 6 bases lay between the germline ends. This CDR3 region has 13 residues. CDR3 nucleotides: TGTGCCAGCAGCTTATCCTCAAATCAGCCCCAGCATTTT. Translating it yields CASSLSSNQPQHF.

This clonotype was recorded only once. V gene TRBV11-3 combines with J gene TRBJ2-5; D unclear. Germline V gene sequence: CDR1 SGHNT, CDR2 YENEEA. The CDR3 totals 13 residues. The V end was cut by 0 bases, the J end by 7 bases, with 9 bases between. CDR3 amino acids: CASSLDSPGTQYF. CDR3 bases: TGTGCCAGCAGCTTAGATTCCCCGGGGACCCAGTACTTC.

This rearrangement joins TRBV7-9 to TRBJ1-2; 11 bases line up with TRBD1. The CDR3 sequence is 19 residues long. Looked up from germline, CDR1 is SEHNR and CDR2 is FQNEAQ (reference sequence). Trimming at V came to 5 bases and at J to 4 bases, leaving 18 bases not matched to a gene. CDR3 sequence reads: CASSPPRLGTGGSGYGYTF. DNA for the CDR3: TGTGCCAGCAGCCCCCCGAGACTTGGGACAGGGGGTAGTGGCTATGGCTACACCTTC. The full variable domain, rest sourced from reference TRBV7-9 and TRBJ1-2, is DTGVSQNPRHKITKRGQNVTFRCDPISEHNRLYWYRQTLGQGPEFLTYFQNEAQLEKSRLLSDRFSAERPKGSFSTLEIQRTEQGDSAMYLCASSPPRLGTGGSGYGYTFGSGTRLTVV.

The chain has TRBV20-1 and TRBJ2-1; D remains ambiguous. The CDR3 is made up of 13 amino acids. V lost 3 bases, J lost 7 bases, and 13 bases lay in between. The germline V gene encodes CDR1 DFQATT and CDR2 SNEGSKA (reference sequence). Written as DNA, the CDR3 is TGCAGTGCTAGTCCGACACCCCTAAATGAGCAGTTCTTC. Encoded protein: CSASPTPLNEQFF.

CDR3 sequence: CASSPSGSHEQYF. The CDR3 DNA reads TGTGCCAGCTCACCAAGCGGGAGCCACGAGCAGTACTTC. V is TRBV18 and J is TRBJ2-7, with TRBD2 matching 8 bases. Germline-derived CDR1 and CDR2 are KGHSH and LQKENI. The CDR3 is made up of 13 amino acids. Germline trimming cut 2 bases from V and 5 bases from J; bases unmatched to any gene: 2.

The rearrangement joins TRBV30 to TRBJ2-7, with TRBD1 identical over 7 bases. This CDR3 is built from 11 residues. J was trimmed by 2 bases and V by 5 bases; bases with no gene match: 0. The germline V gene has CDR1 GTSNPN and CDR2 SVGIG (reference sequence). In DNA form, the CDR3 reads TGTGCCTGGGGGACAGCCTACGAGCAGTACTTC. This codes for CAWGTAYEQYF.

The V call is TRBV6-1, the J call TRBJ2-5; D is possibly TRBD1 (6 bases). Germline V gene lookup returns CDR1 MNHNS and CDR2 SASEGT. This CDR3 is 13 amino acids long. Trimming removed 4 bases from V and 5 bases from J, with 11 bases in between. This CDR3 reads CASSGTGRETQYF. CDR3 DNA sequence: TGTGCCAGCAGTGGTACAGGGCGGGAGACCCAGTACTTC.

A few counts support this clonotype. The chain has TRBV2 and TRBJ1-5; D uncertain. V was clipped by 5 bases and J by 6 bases, with 14 bases between them. CDR1 SNHLY and CDR2 FYNNEI come from the germline V gene. CDR3 length: 14 amino acids. The CDR3 protein is CASSPTQAPQPQHF. CDR3 in DNA: TGTGCCAGCAGTCCAACTCAGGCACCTCAGCCCCAGCATTTT.